What follows are 2 T cell receptor beta chains derived from one specimen sequenced in a study of control samples from healthy donors and cancer patients. Libraries were prepared by immunoSEQ multiplex PCR; TCRdb keeps only in-frame clonotypes and omits some of them. The data show about 82,000 clones, about 94% seen once. The sample taken for sequencing was blood. These receptors were collected from a woman younger than 30 in good health.

The chain couples TRBV27 to TRBJ2-1; tentatively, D is TRBD1 (6 bases). Between the trimmed V and J ends, which lost 7 bases and 6 bases, there was a span of 22 bases. CDR3 length: 16 amino acids. Germline CDR1 is MNHEY and CDR2 is SMNVEV (reference sequence). The CDR3 here is CASIAWGLPDLNEQFF. The CDR3 nucleotides read TGTGCCAGCATTGCATGGGGGCTCCCCGATCTCAATGAGCAGTTCTTC.

This chain connects TRBV20-1 to TRBJ2-3; D gene ambiguous. The germline V gene has CDR1 DFQATT and CDR2 SNEGSKA (reference sequence). With 3 bases removed from V and 5 bases from J, the gap between germline ends came to 6 bases. The CDR3 has 11 amino acids. For the CDR3, the DNA is TGCAGTGCTAGGTTAGGAGATACGCAGTATTTT. This translates into CSARLGDTQYF.